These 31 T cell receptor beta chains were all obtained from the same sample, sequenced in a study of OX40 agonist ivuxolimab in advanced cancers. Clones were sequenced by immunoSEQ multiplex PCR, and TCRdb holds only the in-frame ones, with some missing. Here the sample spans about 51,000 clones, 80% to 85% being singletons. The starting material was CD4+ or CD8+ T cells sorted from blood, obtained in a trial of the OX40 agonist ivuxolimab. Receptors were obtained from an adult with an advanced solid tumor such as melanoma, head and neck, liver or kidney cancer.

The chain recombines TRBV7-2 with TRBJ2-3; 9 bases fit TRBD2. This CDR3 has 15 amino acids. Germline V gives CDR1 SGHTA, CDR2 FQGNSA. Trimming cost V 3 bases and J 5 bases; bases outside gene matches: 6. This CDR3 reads CASSFVAGAGDTQYF. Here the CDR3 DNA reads TGTGCCAGCAGCTTCGTAGCGGGGGCCGGAGATACGCAGTATTTT.

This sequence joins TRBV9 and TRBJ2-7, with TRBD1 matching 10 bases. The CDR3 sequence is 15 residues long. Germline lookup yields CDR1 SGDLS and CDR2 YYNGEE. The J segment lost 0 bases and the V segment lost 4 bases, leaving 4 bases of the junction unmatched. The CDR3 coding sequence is TGTGCCAGCAGCCCGACAGGGGGCGCCTCCTACGAGCAGTACTTC. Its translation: CASSPTGGASYEQYF. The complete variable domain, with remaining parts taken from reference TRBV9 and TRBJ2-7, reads DSGVTQTPKHLITATGQRVTLRCSPRSGDLSVYWYQQSLDQGLQFLIQYYNGEERAKGNILERFSAQQFPDLHSELNLSSLELGDSALYFCASSPTGGASYEQYFGPGTRLTVT.

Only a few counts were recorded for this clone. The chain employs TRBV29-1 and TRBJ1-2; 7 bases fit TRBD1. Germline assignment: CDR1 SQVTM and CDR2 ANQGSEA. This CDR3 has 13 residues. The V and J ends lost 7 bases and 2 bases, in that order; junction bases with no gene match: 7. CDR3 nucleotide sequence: TGCAGCGCCCGGACAGGCGGAAACTATGGCTACACCTTC. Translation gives CSARTGGNYGYTF.

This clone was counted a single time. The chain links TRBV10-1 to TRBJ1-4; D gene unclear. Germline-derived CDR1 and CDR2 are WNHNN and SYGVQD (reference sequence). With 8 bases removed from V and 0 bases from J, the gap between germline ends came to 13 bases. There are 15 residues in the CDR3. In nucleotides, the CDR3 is TGCGCCAGCGGTCTGTCAGGCGCAACTAATGAAAAACTGTTTTTT. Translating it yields CASGLSGATNEKLFF.

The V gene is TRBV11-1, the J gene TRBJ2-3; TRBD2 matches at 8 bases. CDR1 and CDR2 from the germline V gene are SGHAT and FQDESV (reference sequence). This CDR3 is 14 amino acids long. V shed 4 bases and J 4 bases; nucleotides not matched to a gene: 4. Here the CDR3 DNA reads TGTGCCAGCAGCTACGGGACTAGTCCAGATACGCAGTATTTT. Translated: CASSYGTSPDTQYF.

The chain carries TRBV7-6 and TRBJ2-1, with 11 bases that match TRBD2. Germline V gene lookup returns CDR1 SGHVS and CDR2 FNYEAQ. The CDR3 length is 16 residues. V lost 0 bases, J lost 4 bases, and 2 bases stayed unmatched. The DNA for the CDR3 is TGTGCCAGCAGCTTAGCGCCTAGCGGGGGGTACAATGAGCAGTTCTTC. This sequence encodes CASSLAPSGGYNEQFF. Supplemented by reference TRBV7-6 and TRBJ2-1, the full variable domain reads GAGVSQSPRYKVTKRGQDVALRCDPISGHVSLYWYRQALGQGPEFLTYFNYEAQQDKSGLPNDRFSAERPEGSISTLTIQRTEQRDSAMYRCASSLAPSGGYNEQFFGPGTRLTVL.

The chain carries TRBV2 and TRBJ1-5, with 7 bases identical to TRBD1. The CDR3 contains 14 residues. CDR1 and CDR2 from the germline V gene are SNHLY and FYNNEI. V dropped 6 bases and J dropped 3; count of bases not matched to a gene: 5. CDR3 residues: CASRGQSFNQPQHF. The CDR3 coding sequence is TGTGCCAGCAGGGGACAGTCCTTCAATCAGCCCCAGCATTTT.

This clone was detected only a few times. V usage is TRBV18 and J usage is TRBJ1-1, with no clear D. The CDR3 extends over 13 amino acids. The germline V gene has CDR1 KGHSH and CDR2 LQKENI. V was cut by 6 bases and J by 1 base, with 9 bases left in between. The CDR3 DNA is TGTGCCAGCTCCCTCGTTCCGAACACTGAAGCTTTCTTT. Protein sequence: CASSLVPNTEAFF.

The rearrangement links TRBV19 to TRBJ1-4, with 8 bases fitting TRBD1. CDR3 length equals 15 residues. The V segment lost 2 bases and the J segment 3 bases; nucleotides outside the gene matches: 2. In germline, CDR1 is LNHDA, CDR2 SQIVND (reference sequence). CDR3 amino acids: CASSIQGAANEKLFF. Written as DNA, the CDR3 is TGTGCCAGTAGTATACAGGGGGCGGCTAATGAAAAACTGTTTTTT.

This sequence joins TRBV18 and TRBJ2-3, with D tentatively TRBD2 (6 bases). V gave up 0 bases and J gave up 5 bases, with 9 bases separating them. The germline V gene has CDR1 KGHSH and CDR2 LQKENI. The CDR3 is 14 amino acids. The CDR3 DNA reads TGTGCCAGCTCACCACCCGGCGGGGTAGATACGCAGTATTTT. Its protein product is CASSPPGGVDTQYF.

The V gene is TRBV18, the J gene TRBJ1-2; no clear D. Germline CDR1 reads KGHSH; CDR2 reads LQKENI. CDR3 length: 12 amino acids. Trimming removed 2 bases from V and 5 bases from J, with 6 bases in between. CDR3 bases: TGTGCCAGCTCACCAAAACGGTATGGCTACACCTTC. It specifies CASSPKRYGYTF.

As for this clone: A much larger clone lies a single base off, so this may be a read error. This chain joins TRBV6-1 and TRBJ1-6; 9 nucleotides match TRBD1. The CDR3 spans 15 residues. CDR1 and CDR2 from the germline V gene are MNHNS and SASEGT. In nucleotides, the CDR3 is TGTGCCAGCAGTGAATGGGGGACAGGGAATTCACTCCTCCACTTT. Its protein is CASSEWGTGNSLLHF.

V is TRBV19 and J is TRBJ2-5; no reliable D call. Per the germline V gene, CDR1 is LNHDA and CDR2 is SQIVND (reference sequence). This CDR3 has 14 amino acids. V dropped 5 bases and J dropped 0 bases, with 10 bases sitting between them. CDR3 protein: CASSASRNQETQYF. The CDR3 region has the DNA TGTGCCAGTAGTGCCTCGCGAAACCAAGAGACCCAGTACTTC.

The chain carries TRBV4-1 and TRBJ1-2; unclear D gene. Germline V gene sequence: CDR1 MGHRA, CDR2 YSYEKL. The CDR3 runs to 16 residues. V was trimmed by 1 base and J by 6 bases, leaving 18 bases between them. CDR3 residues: CASSQVLLDRGDGYTF. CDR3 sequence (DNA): TGCGCCAGCAGCCAAGTGTTGCTGGACCGAGGCGATGGCTACACCTTC.

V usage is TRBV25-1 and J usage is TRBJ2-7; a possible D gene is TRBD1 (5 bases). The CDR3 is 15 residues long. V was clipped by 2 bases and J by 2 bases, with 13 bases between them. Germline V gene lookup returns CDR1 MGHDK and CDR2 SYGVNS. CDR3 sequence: CASSETLTVTYEQYF. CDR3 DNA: TGTGCCAGCAGTGAAACTTTGACAGTAACCTACGAGCAGTACTTC.

CDR3 in amino acids: CASNPKGAANTEAFF. CDR3 in DNA: TGTGCCAGCAACCCGAAGGGTGCGGCGAACACTGAAGCTTTCTTT. The V and J genes are TRBV6-1 and TRBJ1-1; D unresolved. This CDR3 region has 15 residues. The germline V and J ends were trimmed by 7 bases and 1 base, with 16 bases remaining between them. Germline V lookup: CDR1 MNHNS, CDR2 SASEGT.

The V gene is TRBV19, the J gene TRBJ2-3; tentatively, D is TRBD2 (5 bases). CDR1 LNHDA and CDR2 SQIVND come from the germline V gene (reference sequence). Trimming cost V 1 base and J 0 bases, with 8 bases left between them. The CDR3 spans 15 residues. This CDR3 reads CASSIGGRSTDTQYF. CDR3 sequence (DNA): TGTGCCAGTAGTATAGGAGGGCGTAGCACAGATACGCAGTATTTT.

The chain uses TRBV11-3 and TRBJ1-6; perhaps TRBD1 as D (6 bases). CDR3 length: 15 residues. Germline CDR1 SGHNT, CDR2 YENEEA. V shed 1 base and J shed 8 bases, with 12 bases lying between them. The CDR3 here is CASSLGTVGDSPLHF. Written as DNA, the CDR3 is TGTGCCAGCAGCTTAGGGACAGTCGGCGATTCACCCCTCCACTTT.

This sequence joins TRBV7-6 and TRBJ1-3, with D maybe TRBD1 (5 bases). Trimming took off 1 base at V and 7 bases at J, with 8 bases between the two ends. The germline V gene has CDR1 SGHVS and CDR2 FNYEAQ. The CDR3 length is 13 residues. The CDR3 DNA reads TGTGCCAGCAGCTTAGACGGGGGGAACACCATATATTTT. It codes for CASSLDGGNTIYF.

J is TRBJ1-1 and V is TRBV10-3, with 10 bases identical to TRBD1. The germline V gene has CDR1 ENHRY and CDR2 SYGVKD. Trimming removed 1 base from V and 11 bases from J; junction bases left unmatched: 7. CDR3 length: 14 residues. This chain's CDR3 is CAISEFGQGDEAFF. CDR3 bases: TGTGCCATCAGTGAGTTCGGACAGGGGGATGAGGCTTTCTTT.

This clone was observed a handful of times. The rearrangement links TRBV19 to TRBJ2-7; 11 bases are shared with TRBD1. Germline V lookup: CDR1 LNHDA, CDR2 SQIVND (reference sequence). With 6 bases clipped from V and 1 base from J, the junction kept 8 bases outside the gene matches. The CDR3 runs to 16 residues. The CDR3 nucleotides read TGTGCCAGTAGCCCCATCGGACAGGGGGCTTCCTACGAGCAGTACTTC. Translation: CASSPIGQGASYEQYF.

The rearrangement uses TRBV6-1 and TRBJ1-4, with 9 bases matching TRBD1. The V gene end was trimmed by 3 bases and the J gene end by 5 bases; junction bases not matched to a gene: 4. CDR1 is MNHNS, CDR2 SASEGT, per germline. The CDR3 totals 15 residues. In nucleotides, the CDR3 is TGTGCCAGCAGTGAGACCGGGACAGGGAATGAAAAACTGTTTTTT. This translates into CASSETGTGNEKLFF.

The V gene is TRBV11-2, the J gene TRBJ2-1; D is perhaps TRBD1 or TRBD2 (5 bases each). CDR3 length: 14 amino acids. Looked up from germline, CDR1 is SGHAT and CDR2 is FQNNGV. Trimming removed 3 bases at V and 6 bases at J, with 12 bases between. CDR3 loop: CASSFDKGSNEQFF. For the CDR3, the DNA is TGTGCCAGCAGCTTTGATAAGGGGAGCAATGAGCAGTTCTTC.

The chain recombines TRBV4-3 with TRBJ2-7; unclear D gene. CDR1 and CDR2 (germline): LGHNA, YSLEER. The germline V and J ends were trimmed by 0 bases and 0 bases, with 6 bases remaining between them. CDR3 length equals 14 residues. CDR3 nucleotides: TGCGCCAGCAGCCAAGAGATTCTCTCCTACGAGCAGTACTTC. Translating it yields CASSQEILSYEQYF.

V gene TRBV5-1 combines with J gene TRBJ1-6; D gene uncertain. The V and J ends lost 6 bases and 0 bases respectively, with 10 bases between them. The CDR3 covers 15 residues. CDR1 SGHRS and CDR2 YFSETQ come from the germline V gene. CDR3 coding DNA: TGCGCCAGCAAGACGGCGAGCTCCTATAATTCACCCCTCCACTTT. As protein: CASKTASSYNSPLHF.

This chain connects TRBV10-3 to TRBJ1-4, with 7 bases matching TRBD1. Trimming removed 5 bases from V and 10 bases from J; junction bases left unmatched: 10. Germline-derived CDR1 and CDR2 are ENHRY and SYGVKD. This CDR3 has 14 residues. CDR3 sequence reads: CAISTTGNVGKLFF. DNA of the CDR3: TGTGCCATCAGTACGACAGGGAATGTAGGAAAACTGTTTTTT.

CDR3 nucleotides: TGTGCCAGCAAGAGGCGGGGGACAGGGGGGATCACCGGGGAGCTGTTTTTT. Amino acids: CASKRRGTGGITGELFF. The V call is TRBV27, the J call TRBJ2-2; 11 bases match TRBD1. The CDR3 extends over 17 amino acids. Germline CDR1 MNHEY, CDR2 SMNVEV (reference sequence). The trim removed 7 bases at V and 4 bases at J, leaving 11 bases unmatched.

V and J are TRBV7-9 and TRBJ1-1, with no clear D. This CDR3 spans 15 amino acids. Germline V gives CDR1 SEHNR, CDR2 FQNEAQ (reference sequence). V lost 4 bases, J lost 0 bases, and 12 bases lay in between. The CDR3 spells CASSSGATVNTEAFF. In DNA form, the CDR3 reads TGTGCCAGCAGCTCTGGCGCTACTGTGAACACTGAAGCTTTCTTT.

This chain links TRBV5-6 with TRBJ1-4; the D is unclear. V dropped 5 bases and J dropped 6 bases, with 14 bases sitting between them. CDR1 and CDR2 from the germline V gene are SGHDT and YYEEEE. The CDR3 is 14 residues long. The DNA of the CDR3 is TGTGCCAGCAGTTGGGAGCCACGAGATGAAAAACTGTTTTTT. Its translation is CASSWEPRDEKLFF.

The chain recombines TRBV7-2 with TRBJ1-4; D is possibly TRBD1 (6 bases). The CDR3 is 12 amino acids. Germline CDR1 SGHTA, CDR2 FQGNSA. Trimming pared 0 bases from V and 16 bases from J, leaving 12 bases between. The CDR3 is CASSLASGQQFF. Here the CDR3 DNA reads TGTGCCAGCAGCTTAGCCTCCGGACAGCAGTTTTTT.

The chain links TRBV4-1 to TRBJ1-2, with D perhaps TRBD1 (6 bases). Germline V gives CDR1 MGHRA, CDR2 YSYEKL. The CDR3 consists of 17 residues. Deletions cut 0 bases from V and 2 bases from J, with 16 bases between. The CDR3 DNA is TGCGCCAGCAGCCAAGATGATAGGCCTACAGGGAACTATGGCTACACCTTC. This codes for CASSQDDRPTGNYGYTF.